This T cell receptor (beta chain) was found in a study of beta chain features in type 1 diabetes. Overall study context: Age, gender and cell yields were alike across patients and healthy donors.

The sequenced template was cDNA made from the entire isolated RNA. Clones were sequenced by immunoSEQ multiplex PCR, and TCRdb holds only the in-frame ones, with some missing. The repertoire consists of 300,000 or so clones, with 13% occurring once and the leading ten covering roughly 0.015%. Points from the study as a whole: The influence of HLA type on TCRB rearrangement stayed undetermined. TCRB CDR3s from Type 1 diabetes patients were moderately but significantly shorter in all four CD4+ subsets.

A note on this clone: No antigen is known for it.

The CDR3 length is 16 residues. V shed 6 bases, J shed 3 bases, and the junction held 7 bases outside the gene matches. The germline gives CDR1 WNHNN, CDR2 SYGVQD (reference sequence). The sequencing sample was made of naive CD4+ T cells from blood. The sequence derives from a woman between 18 and 30 years old with type 1 diabetes. The chain employs TRBV10-1 and TRBJ2-3; the match to TRBD2 covers 12 bases. The CDR3: CASSRGLAGRTDTQYF. The CDR3 nucleotides read TGCGCCAGCAGCCGGGGACTAGCGGGTAGGACAGATACGCAGTATTTT.